Listed below are T cell receptor beta chains from one sample, sequenced in a study of shared clonotypes between healthy human individuals. Some clones are missing from TCRdb's copy, which holds only in-frame ones; the method was immunoSEQ multiplex PCR. The sample contains more than 2,000,000 clones, just over 90% of which appear only once. Sequencing used naive CD4+ T cells sorted from blood. Source of these receptors: a man between 18 and 29 years old in good health. Each CDR3 is given with its conserved first and last residue. D genes are given only for firm matches. Part of the rows lack a size; the others show once, few, many or a class for expanded clones.

V	D	size	J	CDR3	DNA
TRBV18	TRBD1	-	TRBJ2-1	CASSPSSGDRGYNEQFF	TGTGCCAGCTCACCCTCTTCCGGGGACAGGGGTTACAATGAGCAGTTCTTC
TRBV10-2	-	-	TRBJ2-7	CASRRFGGSYEQYF	TGCGCCAGCAGAAGGTTTGGCGGGTCCTACGAGCAGTACTTC
TRBV10-3	TRBD2	-	TRBJ2-7	CAISEFASGRAYEQYF	TGTGCCATCAGTGAGTTCGCTAGCGGGAGGGCCTACGAGCAGTACTTC
TRBV7-8	TRBD1	-	TRBJ2-7	CASSLASGTGTWYEQYF	TGTGCCAGCAGCTTAGCGTCTGGGACAGGGACTTGGTACGAGCAGTACTTC
TRBV9	-	once	TRBJ2-5	CASSVALRGETQYF	TGTGCCAGCAGCGTAGCCCTCAGGGGTGAGACCCAGTACTTC
TRBV14	TRBD1	-	TRBJ1-3	CASSPTGKSGNTIYF	TGTGCCAGCAGCCCGACAGGGAAATCTGGAAACACCATATATTTT
TRBV14	TRBD2	-	TRBJ2-3	CASSQEGGLAGARDTQYF	TGTGCCAGCAGCCAAGAAGGAGGACTAGCGGGAGCTAGAGATACGCAGTATTTT
TRBV27	TRBD2	-	TRBJ2-7	CASSLSLAGMYEQYF	TGTGCCAGCAGTTTAAGTCTAGCGGGTATGTACGAGCAGTACTTC
TRBV2	-	-	TRBJ1-3	CASSPGSYSGNTIYF	TGTGCCAGCAGTCCCGGGTCCTACTCTGGAAACACCATATATTTT
TRBV6-1	-	-	TRBJ1-5	CASSEAHSNQPQHF	TGTGCCAGCAGTGAAGCGCATAGCAATCAGCCCCAGCATTTT
TRBV14	-	-	TRBJ2-1	CASSQVLRTSEQFF	TGTGCCAGCAGCCAAGTTCTGAGAACCAGTGAGCAGTTCTTC
TRBV6-1	-	-	TRBJ2-3	CASSVGPNTDTQYF	TGTGCCAGCAGTGTGGGACCAAACACAGATACGCAGTATTTT
TRBV10-3	-	once	TRBJ1-4	CAISEVENEKLFF	TGTGCCATCAGTGAAGTGGAAAATGAAAAACTGTTTTTT
TRBV5-1	-	-	TRBJ2-2	CASSLRSGTNTGELFF	TGCGCCAGCAGCCTCCGGTCAGGGACGAACACCGGGGAGCTGTTTTTT
TRBV6-6	TRBD2	-	TRBJ2-1	CASSYDSSGRANEQFF	TGTGCCAGCAGTTACGATTCTAGCGGGAGGGCCAATGAGCAGTTCTTC
TRBV7-2	TRBD2	-	TRBJ2-3	CASSSVQSTSGPTDTQYF	TGTGCCAGCAGCTCCGTACAGTCGACTAGCGGCCCCACAGATACGCAGTATTTT
TRBV30	TRBD2	-	TRBJ2-7	CAWSALGGGNLYEQYF	TGTGCCTGGAGTGCGCTGGGCGGGGGGAACCTCTACGAGCAGTACTTC
TRBV5-6	-	-	TRBJ1-6	CASSLIIGTVNSPLHF	TGTGCCAGCAGCTTAATTATCGGGACGGTTAATTCACCCCTCCACTTT
TRBV5-5	-	-	TRBJ2-7	CASSHQEYEQYF	TGTGCCAGCAGCCACCAGGAATACGAGCAGTACTTC
TRBV6-1	-	once	TRBJ2-5	CASSFNVYQETQYF	TGTGCCAGCTCCTTTAATGTGTACCAAGAGACCCAGTACTTC
TRBV2	TRBD1	-	TRBJ1-1	CAGGGGKLMNTEAFF	TGCGCAGGAGGGGGCGGGAAACTCATGAACACTGAAGCTTTCTTT
TRBV6-1	TRBD1	-	TRBJ1-2	CAGGQIYYGYTF	TGTGCCGGGGGACAGATCTACTATGGCTACACCTTC
TRBV2	-	-	TRBJ2-7	CASSLGYEQYF	TGTGCCAGCTCCTTGGGGTACGAGCAGTACTTC
TRBV6-1	-	-	TRBJ2-7	CASREAWGGVGEQYF	TGTGCCAGCAGGGAGGCTTGGGGCGGGGTCGGGGAGCAGTACTTC
TRBV6-1	-	-	TRBJ2-2	CASSDETGELFF	TGTGCCAGCAGTGACGAGACCGGGGAGCTGTTTTTT
TRBV5-1	-	-	TRBJ2-7	CASSADGGPYEQYF	TGCGCCAGCAGCGCTGACGGGGGGCCTTACGAGCAGTACTTC
TRBV30	TRBD2	few	TRBJ2-7	CAWSEAGGTHEQYF	TGTGCCTGGAGCGAAGCGGGAGGGACCCACGAGCAGTACTTC
TRBV11-2	-	once	TRBJ2-5	CASTHSGSKNQETQYF	TGTGCCAGCACCCACTCGGGCAGCAAAAACCAAGAGACCCAGTACTTC
TRBV10-1	TRBD1	-	TRBJ1-1	CASRYDRGTEAFF	TGCGCCAGCAGATACGACAGGGGCACTGAAGCTTTCTTT
TRBV29-1	TRBD2	-	TRBJ2-2	CSVTSPKAGGPSGELFF	TGCAGCGTTACTTCCCCAAAGGCGGGGGGGCCCAGCGGGGAGCTGTTTTTT
TRBV6-1	-	-	TRBJ2-3	CASSPLRGSTDTQYF	TGTGCCAGCAGTCCCTTGCGAGGTAGCACAGATACGCAGTATTTT
TRBV19	-	-	TRBJ2-1	CASSAPGRHYNEQFF	TGTGCCAGTAGTGCTCCGGGACGACACTACAATGAGCAGTTCTTC
TRBV29-1	-	-	TRBJ2-1	CSGARNEQFF	TGCAGCGGGGCAAGGAATGAGCAGTTCTTC
TRBV5-1	-	-	TRBJ2-1	CASRLEYAAGVYNEQFF	TGCGCCAGCAGATTGGAGTACGCGGCGGGCGTTTACAATGAGCAGTTCTTC
TRBV30	-	-	TRBJ1-3	CAWSGSREAGNTIYF	TGTGCCTGGAGTGGTTCCCGGGAGGCGGGAAACACCATATATTTT
TRBV7-9	-	-	TRBJ2-7	CASSFGGVYEQYF	TGTGCCAGCAGCTTTGGCGGGGTCTACGAGCAGTACTTC
TRBV19	-	-	TRBJ1-2	CASSREELVYGYTF	TGTGCCAGTAGTAGGGAAGAATTAGTCTATGGCTACACCTTC
TRBV4-3	-	-	TRBJ2-3	CASSQALISGDTQYF	TGCGCCAGCAGCCAAGCGTTGATTAGCGGAGATACGCAGTATTTT
TRBV28	-	-	TRBJ1-3	CASTLSGGWSSGNTIYF	TGTGCCAGCACCCTCTCTGGGGGATGGAGCTCTGGAAACACCATATATTTT
TRBV21-1	-	-	TRBJ1-6	CASSKEGGRGLGNSPLHF	TGTGCCAGCAGCAAAGAAGGGGGCAGGGGGCTTGGTAATTCACCCCTCCACTTT
TRBV18	TRBD2	once	TRBJ2-7	CASSPPSGTYEQYF	TGTGCCAGCTCACCACCTAGCGGGACCTACGAGCAGTACTTC
TRBV4-1	TRBD2	-	TRBJ2-2	CASGYAGDVDTGELFF	TGCGCCAGCGGATACGCGGGGGACGTGGACACCGGGGAGCTGTTTTTT
TRBV11-2	TRBD1	-	TRBJ2-2	CASSLVGGSATGELFF	TGTGCCAGCAGCTTAGTAGGGGGCTCGGCCACCGGGGAGCTGTTTTTT
TRBV30	TRBD1	-	TRBJ1-2	CAWTQDRDRGYTF	TGTGCCTGGACCCAGGACAGGGACCGTGGCTACACCTTC
TRBV18	TRBD1	-	TRBJ2-6	CASSPYGTGGDVLTF	TGTGCCAGCTCACCTTACGGGACAGGGGGCGACGTCCTGACTTTC
TRBV7-9	TRBD1	few	TRBJ1-1	CASSFDRGTFF	TGTGCCAGCAGCTTTGACAGGGGAACTTTCTTT
TRBV7-9	-	-	TRBJ2-5	CASIGGEETQYF	TGTGCCAGTATTGGGGGAGAAGAGACCCAGTACTTC
TRBV30	TRBD1	-	TRBJ2-7	CAWIPRGTYEQYF	TGTGCCTGGATACCCAGGGGGACCTACGAGCAGTACTTC
TRBV19	TRBD2	-	TRBJ2-3	CASSIGGRAVDTQYF	TGTGCCAGTAGTATAGGCGGGAGGGCCGTAGATACGCAGTATTTT
TRBV5-6	-	-	TRBJ2-5	CASSGRETQYF	TGTGCCAGCAGCGGGAGGGAGACCCAGTACTTC
TRBV28	TRBD1	-	TRBJ1-5	CASRGQSRSNQPQHF	TGTGCCAGCAGGGGACAGTCCCGTAGCAATCAGCCCCAGCATTTT
TRBV7-9	TRBD1	-	TRBJ2-2	CASAGQGPTGELFF	TGTGCCAGCGCAGGACAGGGCCCGACCGGGGAGCTGTTTTTT
TRBV6-1	-	-	TRBJ2-1	CAAMDRAFNEQFF	TGTGCCGCCATGGATCGTGCCTTTAATGAGCAGTTCTTC
TRBV19	-	-	TRBJ1-2	CASSMGNYYGYTF	TGTGCCAGTAGTATGGGAAACTATTATGGCTACACCTTC
TRBV7-2	TRBD1	once	TRBJ1-1	CASSATQGVTEAFF	TGTGCCAGCAGCGCAACACAGGGGGTGACTGAAGCTTTCTTT
TRBV18	TRBD2	-	TRBJ2-7	CASSPEGSSGRYEQYF	TGTGCCAGCTCACCGGAAGGCTCTAGCGGGAGGTACGAGCAGTACTTC
TRBV7-2	TRBD1	-	TRBJ2-7	CASSSDRSSYEQYF	TGTGCCAGCAGCTCGGACAGGAGCTCCTACGAGCAGTACTTC
TRBV5-8	-	-	TRBJ1-5	CASSLYPGSYSNQPQHF	TGTGCCAGCAGCTTGTACCCAGGGAGTTATAGCAATCAGCCCCAGCATTTT
TRBV6-5	TRBD1	-	TRBJ1-1	CASSYSSDRGLTEAFF	TGTGCCAGCAGTTACTCCTCGGACAGGGGGCTGACTGAAGCTTTCTTT